This T cell receptor beta chain was sequenced for a study of T cells in Graves' hyperthyroidism and ophthalmopathy. Trimming took 5 bases from V and 1 from J, leaving 17 bases between them. The CDR3 extends over 16 amino acids. From germline, CDR1 is SEHNR and CDR2 FQNEAQ (reference sequence). From RNA transcripts, TCR beta CDR3 regions were amplified. Primed by the HTBI set, a first-round RT-PCR was run on the TCR CDR3. TCRdb recomputed calls from the multiplex PCR reads with MiXCR, one row per CDR3 protein. This table has under 350,000 distinct CDR3 sequences, about 14% appearing once. The J gene is TRBJ2-5, the V gene TRBV7-9, with D unclear. The TCR originated in a young woman with Graves' hyperthyroidism that later progressed to Graves' ophthalmopathy. The sequenced material came from blood. The CDR3 protein is CASSPHAAGFQETQYF. CDR3 nucleotides: TGTGCCAGCAGCCCCCACGCGGCCGGATTCCAAGAGACCCAGTACTTC.